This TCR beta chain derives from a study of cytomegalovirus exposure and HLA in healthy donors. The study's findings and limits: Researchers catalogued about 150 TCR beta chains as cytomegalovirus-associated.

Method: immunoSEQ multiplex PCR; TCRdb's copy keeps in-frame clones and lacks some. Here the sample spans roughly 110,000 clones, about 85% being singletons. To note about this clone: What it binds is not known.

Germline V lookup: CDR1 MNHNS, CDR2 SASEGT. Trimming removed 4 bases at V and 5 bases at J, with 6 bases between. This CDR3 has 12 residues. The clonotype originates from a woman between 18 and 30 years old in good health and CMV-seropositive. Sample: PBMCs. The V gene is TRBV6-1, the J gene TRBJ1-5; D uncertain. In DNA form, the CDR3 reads TGTGCCAGCAGTGCACAGTATCAGCCCCAGCATTTT. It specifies CASSAQYQPQHF.